These 27 T cell receptor beta chains were sequenced from one sample in a study of T cells of healthy individuals. One entry per CDR3 protein results from TCRdb running MiXCR on the 5' RACE reads. The repertoire holds 60,000 to 80,000 distinct CDR3 sequences, with about a sixth as singletons. The receptors here all came from a human donor in good health.

V gene TRBV11-3 combines with J gene TRBJ2-2; possibly TRBD1 for D (6 bases). The CDR3 runs to 16 residues. Trimming stripped 1 base from V and 2 bases from J, with 11 bases between. The germline V gene has CDR1 SGHNT and CDR2 YENEEA. The DNA of the CDR3 is TGTGCCAGCAGCTTAGGTCGACAGGTTAACACCGGGGAGCTGTTTTTT. It encodes CASSLGRQVNTGELFF. Looking up the rest from reference TRBV11-3 and TRBJ2-2 gives the full variable domain: EAGVVQSPRYKIIEKKQPVAFWCNPISGHNTLYWYLQNLGQGPELLIRYENEEAVDDSQLPKDRFSAERLKGVDSTLKIQPAELGDSAVYLCASSLGRQVNTGELFFGEGSRLTVL.

There are a few counts of this clonotype. V is TRBV4-1 and J is TRBJ2-7; D uncertain. The CDR3 contains 15 residues. CDR1 and CDR2 from the germline V gene are MGHRA and YSYEKL. V was pared by 1 base and J by 3 bases, with 13 bases between. In nucleotides, the CDR3 is TGCGCCAGCAGCCAAGTAGGCGGAAATGTCTACGAGCAGTACTTC. It translates to CASSQVGGNVYEQYF.

This clonotype was observed a few times. The chain employs TRBV12-3 or TRBV12-4 and TRBJ1-1, with a weak D call TRBD1 (5 bases). The ends were cut back, 3 bases at V and 1 base at J, with 9 bases in the middle. The CDR3 runs 14 residues. As DNA, the CDR3 is TGTGCCAGCAGTTTTGCAGGGACGAACACTGAAGCTTTCTTT. This sequence encodes CASSFAGTNTEAFF.

Many counts were recorded for this clonotype. The chain links TRBV4-1 to TRBJ2-1, with 7 bases fitting TRBD2. V shed 1 base and J 14 bases; nucleotides not matched to a gene: 8. The CDR3 has 13 residues. Per the germline V gene, CDR1 is MGHRA and CDR2 is YSYEKL. For the CDR3, the DNA is TGCGCCAGCAGCCAAGTTCGCGGGAGTAGGGAGTTCTTC. Translated, it gives CASSQVRGSREFF.

Many counts were recorded for this clonotype. At one end, the junction sequence differs from germline, possibly due to a read error. The chain couples TRBV29-1 to TRBJ2-6, with TRBD1 matching over 7 bases. This CDR3 is 18 amino acids long. Germline values: CDR1 SQVTM, CDR2 ANQGSEA. The CDR3 loop is CSVEGSRTGASGANVLTF. The CDR3 region has the DNA TGCAGCGTCGAAGGGAGTCGGACAGGCGCCTCTGGGGCCAACGTCCTGACTTTC. The complete variable domain, with remaining parts taken from reference TRBV29-1 and TRBJ2-6, reads SAVISQKPSRDICQRGTSLTIQCQVDSQVTMMFWYRQQPGQSLTLIATANQGSEATYESGFVIDKFPISRPNLTFSTLTVSNMSPEDSSIYLCSVEGSRTGASGANVLTFGAGSRLTVL.

This clonotype was seen repeatedly, ten times or more. The CDR3 DNA reads TGTGCCAGCAGCCACGGGAATGAGCAGTTCTTC. Its protein product is CASSHGNEQFF. V gene TRBV14 combines with J gene TRBJ2-1; D call uncertain. The CDR3 runs to 11 residues. CDR1 and CDR2 (germline): SGHDN, FVKESK. V shed 3 bases and J shed 7 bases, with 4 bases lying between them.

This clonotype was observed a handful of times. The CDR3: CASSQMGQGFDSDTEAFF. The CDR3 nucleotides are TGTGCCAGCAGCCAAATGGGACAGGGGTTTGATTCGGACACTGAAGCTTTCTTT. The genes are TRBV14 and TRBJ1-1; 10 nucleotides match TRBD1. Germline assignment: CDR1 SGHDN and CDR2 FVKESK. Germline trimming cut 2 bases from V and 3 bases from J; bases unmatched to any gene: 12. There are 18 residues in the CDR3.

This clonotype was seen a few times. The CDR3 nucleotides are TGTGCCAGCAGTCTCCGGGGAGGGGGCGGGAACTATGGCTACACCTTC. This codes for CASSLRGGGGNYGYTF. This chain connects TRBV6-1 to TRBJ1-2, with TRBD1 identical over 7 bases. The CDR3 length is 16 residues. Trimming removed 5 bases from V and 2 bases from J; junction bases left unmatched: 11. Germline lookup yields CDR1 MNHNS and CDR2 SASEGT.

This clonotype has ten or more counts. The chain has TRBV15 and TRBJ2-1; no clear D. Trimming removed 6 bases at V and 10 bases at J, with 19 bases between. The germline V gene encodes CDR1 LNHNV and CDR2 YYDKDF (reference sequence). The CDR3 is made up of 14 amino acids. This chain's CDR3 is CATSHSGVLVEQFF. The CDR3 coding sequence is TGTGCCACCAGTCATTCTGGGGTATTGGTAGAGCAGTTCTTC.

This clonotype was counted only a few times. The CDR3 nucleotides read TGTGCCAGCAGCCTGCAATGGGGCACTGAAGCTTTCTTT. This translates into CASSLQWGTEAFF. The V and J genes are TRBV11-2 and TRBJ1-1; D is undetermined. Trimming cost V 5 bases and J 4 bases, with 11 bases left between them. Per germline, CDR1 SGHAT and CDR2 FQNNGV. This CDR3 has 13 residues.

This clonotype has a handful of counts. The genes are TRBV6-2 or TRBV6-3 and TRBJ1-1, with D maybe TRBD1 (5 bases). This CDR3 has 15 residues. Germline values: CDR1 MNHEY, CDR2 SVGEGT. With 0 bases removed from V and 1 base from J, the gap between germline ends came to 9 bases. The CDR3 protein is CASSYSKRGNTEAFF. CDR3 nucleotide sequence: TGTGCCAGCAGTTACTCGAAAAGGGGGAACACTGAAGCTTTCTTT.

This chain joins TRBV6-2 or TRBV6-3 and TRBJ2-5; D may be TRBD2 (6 bases). V dropped 6 bases and J dropped 5 bases, with 16 bases sitting between them. From germline, CDR1 is MNHEY and CDR2 SVGEGT. This CDR3 region has 14 residues. The CDR3 loop reads CASSPGVAGETQYF. In nucleotides, the CDR3 is TGTGCCAGCAGCCCGGGAGTGGCAGGGGAGACCCAGTACTTC.

This clonotype showed up just a few times. CDR3 protein: CASSLGTGGFQPQHF. CDR3 coding DNA: TGTGCCAGCAGCCTGGGGACAGGGGGCTTTCAGCCCCAGCATTTT. The chain couples TRBV3-1 to TRBJ1-5; 12 positions agree with TRBD1. The CDR3 has 15 amino acids. CDR1 and CDR2 (germline): LGHDT, YNNKEL (reference sequence). The J segment lost 6 bases and the V segment lost 4 bases, leaving 4 bases of the junction unmatched.

By share of the sample, this clonotype is medium-sized (0.01 to 0.1%). The chain couples TRBV29-1 to TRBJ1-4; D is unclear. CDR3 length: 12 amino acids. V was trimmed by 7 bases and J by 2 bases, leaving 8 bases between them. Germline V gene lookup returns CDR1 SQVTM and CDR2 ANQGSEA. This CDR3 is CSATRTNEKLFF. CDR3 nucleotide sequence: TGCAGCGCTACCCGGACTAATGAAAAACTGTTTTTT.

The J gene is TRBJ2-5, the V gene TRBV5-4; TRBD2 aligns across 8 bases. The CDR3 sequence is 15 residues long. Germline V lookup: CDR1 SGHNT, CDR2 YYREEE (reference sequence). After removal of 4 bases from V and 2 bases from J, the junction contained 7 bases not matched to a gene. CDR3 residues: CASSLAGTSQETQYF. CDR3 nucleotide sequence: TGTGCCAGCAGCCTCGCCGGGACTAGTCAAGAGACCCAGTACTTC.

About this clonotype itself: A read error may account for a junction end that differs from germline. The chain uses TRBV7-9 and TRBJ2-1, with TRBD2 identical over 7 bases. This CDR3 region has 10 residues. Germline V gives CDR1 SEHNR, CDR2 FQNEAQ (reference sequence). The CDR3 here is CASSLVQRGF. The CDR3 nucleotides are TGTGCCAGCAGCTTAGTGCAGCGGGGCTTC.

This clonotype has ten or more counts. V usage is TRBV20-1 and J usage is TRBJ2-7, with 12 bases fitting TRBD2. This CDR3 has 13 amino acids. V lost 5 bases, J lost 6 bases, and 5 bases stayed unmatched. Looked up from germline, CDR1 is DFQATT and CDR2 is SNEGSKA (reference sequence). CDR3 amino acids: CSAATSGRLEQYF. The CDR3 DNA reads as TGCAGTGCTGCTACTAGCGGGAGGCTCGAGCAGTACTTC.

This clonotype has just one count. The chain couples TRBV10-2 to TRBJ2-2, with D tentatively TRBD2 (5 bases). The CDR3 is made up of 16 amino acids. Germline V lookup: CDR1 WSHSY, CDR2 SAAADI. V was trimmed by 2 bases and J by 2 bases, leaving 12 bases between them. In DNA form, the CDR3 reads TGCGCCAGCAGTGAGGTCGGGCGGGCCAACACCGGGGAGCTGTTTTTT. Its translation is CASSEVGRANTGELFF.

In its sample, this clonotype was seen a few times. V and J are TRBV3-1 and TRBJ2-1; maybe TRBD1 (7 bases). V shed 2 bases and J shed 9 bases, with 8 bases lying between them. This CDR3 is 12 amino acids long. The germline V gene encodes CDR1 LGHDT and CDR2 YNNKEL (reference sequence). Here the CDR3 reads CASSQQGGEQFF. DNA of the CDR3: TGTGCCAGCAGCCAACAGGGGGGTGAGCAGTTCTTC.

This clonotype was found many times. This chain connects TRBV6-6 to TRBJ1-2, with D perhaps matching TRBD1 (6 bases). This CDR3 has 13 residues. Germline CDR1 and CDR2: MNHNY and SVGAGI (reference sequence). V lost 6 bases and J lost 4, with 12 bases in between. CDR3 DNA sequence: TGTGCCAGCAGCCTACAGGGTGGCTATGGCTACACCTTC. It is translated as CASSLQGGYGYTF.

This clonotype occurred many times. The CDR3 region is CASSQGGGARSTDTQYF. The CDR3 DNA is TGCGCCAGCAGCCAAGGAGGGGGGGCCCGGAGCACAGATACGCAGTATTTT. This rearrangement joins TRBV4-1 to TRBJ2-3, with D perhaps TRBD2 (7 bases). The V end lost 1 base, the J end lost 0 bases, and 14 bases lay between the germline ends. Per germline, CDR1 MGHRA and CDR2 YSYEKL. The CDR3 extends over 17 amino acids.

The chain employs TRBV5-1 and TRBJ2-6; D remains unclear. Germline V gene lookup returns CDR1 SGHRS and CDR2 YFSETQ. V lost 0 bases and J 0 bases, leaving 10 bases between the germline ends. The CDR3 loop spans 17 amino acids. The CDR3 coding sequence is TGCGCCAGCAGCTTGGAGGTGGCAAACTCTGGGGCCAACGTCCTGACTTTC. It is translated as CASSLEVANSGANVLTF.

This clonotype has just a few counts. J is TRBJ1-1 and V is TRBV6-2 or TRBV6-3, with a weak D call TRBD1 (5 bases). Trimming pared 0 bases from V and 2 bases from J, leaving 13 bases between. This CDR3 spans 16 amino acids. Germline V gene data show CDR1 as MNHEY and CDR2 as SVGEGT. CDR3 nucleotide sequence: TGTGCCAGCAGTTACTCCGGAGGGGTAGTAAACACTGAAGCTTTCTTT. Translating gives CASSYSGGVVNTEAFF.

As concerns this clonotype: Given a much more abundant clone one base away, this may be a read error. The rearrangement links TRBV12-5 to TRBJ2-5; D possibly corresponds to TRBD2 (5 bases). From germline, CDR1 is LGHNT and CDR2 FRNRAP. V lost 2 bases and J 1 base, leaving 17 bases between the germline ends. This CDR3 is built from 17 residues. The CDR3 protein is CASGLWAGEELQETQYF. The CDR3 DNA is TGTGCTAGTGGTTTGTGGGCGGGCGAGGAACTCCAAGAGACCCAGTACTTC.

This clonotype was found a few times. The V and J genes are TRBV7-8 and TRBJ2-7; D is uncertain. CDR1 is SGHVS and CDR2 is FQNEAQ in the germline V gene. The CDR3 spans 13 residues. The V gene lost 5 bases and the J gene lost 5 bases, with 13 bases spanning the gap. The CDR3 DNA is TGTGCCAGCAGCCCCACGATGCGTGACGAGCAGTACTTC. It specifies CASSPTMRDEQYF. Together with reference TRBV7-8 and TRBJ2-7, the CDR3 gives the full variable domain: GAGVSQSPRYKVAKRGQDVALRCDPISGHVSLFWYQQALGQGPEFLTYFQNEAQLDKSGLPSDRFFAERPEGSVSTLKIQRTQQEDSAVYLCASSPTMRDEQYFGPGTRLTVT.

This clonotype showed up just once. This chain joins TRBV6-5 and TRBJ2-2; no firm D call. This CDR3 is built from 16 residues. V was pared by 0 bases and J by 1 base, with 9 bases between. Germline V gene sequence: CDR1 MNHEY, CDR2 SVGAGI. The CDR3 reads CASSYSFSGNTGELFF. CDR3 DNA sequence: TGTGCCAGCAGTTACTCGTTTTCAGGGAACACCGGGGAGCTGTTTTTT.

By share, this clonotype ranks as medium-sized. This rearrangement joins TRBV4-2 to TRBJ2-7, with D perhaps TRBD1 (5 bases). The V and J ends lost 0 bases and 2 bases respectively, with 8 bases between them. Per the germline V gene, CDR1 is LGHNA and CDR2 is YNFKEQ. The CDR3 totals 14 residues. The CDR3 DNA reads TGTGCCAGCAGCCAAGAACAGGACACCTACGAGCAGTACTTC. It is translated as CASSQEQDTYEQYF.